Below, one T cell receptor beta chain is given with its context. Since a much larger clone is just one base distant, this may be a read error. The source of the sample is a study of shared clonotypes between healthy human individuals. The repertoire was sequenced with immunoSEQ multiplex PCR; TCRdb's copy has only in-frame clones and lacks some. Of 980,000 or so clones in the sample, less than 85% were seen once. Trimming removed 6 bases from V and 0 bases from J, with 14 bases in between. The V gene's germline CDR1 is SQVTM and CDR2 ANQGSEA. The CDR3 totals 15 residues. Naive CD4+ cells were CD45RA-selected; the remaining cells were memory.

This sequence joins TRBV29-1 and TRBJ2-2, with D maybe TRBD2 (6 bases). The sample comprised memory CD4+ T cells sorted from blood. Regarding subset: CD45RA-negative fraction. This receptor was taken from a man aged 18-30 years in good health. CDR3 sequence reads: CSVPRRGANTGELFF. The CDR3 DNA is TGCAGCGTACCTCGGCGGGGCGCGAACACCGGGGAGCTGTTTTTT.